This passage covers 25 T cell receptor beta chains from one sample sequenced in a study of control samples from healthy donors and cancer patients. Some clones are missing from TCRdb's copy, which holds only in-frame ones; the method was immunoSEQ multiplex PCR. The table lists around 30,000 clones, around 93% of them singletons, with roughly 1.7% in the top ten. The source material was PBMCs. Receptor source: a man aged 40-49 years with colorectal cancer.

V usage is TRBV3-1 (or the pseudogene TRBV3-2) and J usage is TRBJ2-3; D is unclear. CDR3 length equals 15 residues. Germline V gene lookup returns CDR1 LGHDT and CDR2 YNNKEL (reference sequence). Trimming stripped 4 bases from V and 1 base from J, with 12 bases between. The DNA of the CDR3 is TGTGCCAGCAGCCCCTTTAAGTCCCGCACAGATACGCAGTATTTT. It codes for CASSPFKSRTDTQYF.

The J gene is TRBJ1-1, the V gene TRBV7-2; possibly TRBD1 for D (5 bases). This CDR3 has 11 amino acids. The germline CDR1 and CDR2 sequences are SGHTA and FQGNSA. V was pared by 4 bases and J by 10 bases, with 10 bases between. CDR3 region: CASSSGTIAFF. CDR3 coding DNA: TGTGCCAGCAGCTCCGGGACGATAGCTTTCTTT.

J is TRBJ1-5 and V is TRBV27; D unclear. From germline, CDR1 is MNHEY and CDR2 SMNVEV (reference sequence). Trimming pared 2 bases from V and 4 bases from J, leaving 6 bases between. CDR3 size: 13 residues. CDR3 protein: CASSLTRNQPQHF. The CDR3 DNA reads as TGTGCCAGCAGTTTAACGAGAAATCAGCCCCAGCATTTT.

The chain employs TRBV28 and TRBJ1-2; possible D gene TRBD1, 6 bases. The germline V gene has CDR1 MDHEN and CDR2 SYDVKM. V lost 6 bases and J 0 bases, leaving 11 bases between the germline ends. The CDR3 is made up of 14 amino acids. CDR3 in DNA: TGTGCCAGCAGGGTAGGGACAACTAACTATGGCTACACCTTC. It specifies CASRVGTTNYGYTF.

This rearrangement joins TRBV5-6 to TRBJ1-6; 10 bases are a match to TRBD1. The CDR3 runs to 15 residues. CDR1 and CDR2 from the germline V gene are SGHDT and YYEEEE. V gave up 4 bases and J gave up 6 bases; unmatched junction bases: 4. In nucleotides, the CDR3 is TGTGCCAGCAGCAGACAGGGGGCGCTTAATTCACCCCTCCACTTT. Translation gives CASSRQGALNSPLHF.

This clone turned up a few times. V and J are TRBV11-2 and TRBJ1-2; 7 nucleotides agree with TRBD1. Germline CDR1 SGHAT, CDR2 FQNNGV. The CDR3 spans 15 residues. V shed 0 bases and J 0 bases; nucleotides not matched to a gene: 1. The CDR3 DNA reads TGTGCCAGCAGCTTAGAAGGGGGCGCTAACTATGGCTACACCTTC. Amino acids: CASSLEGGANYGYTF.

The CDR3, as DNA: TGTGCCAGCAGCTCCAGGGGTCTAGCGGGGAGTTACAATGAGCAGTTCTTC. Its translation: CASSSRGLAGSYNEQFF. This chain joins TRBV7-2 and TRBJ2-1, with 9 bases that match TRBD2. Germline CDR1 is SGHTA and CDR2 is FQGNSA. CDR3 size: 17 residues. V was pared by 4 bases and J by 4 bases, with 11 bases of the junction left unmatched.

This clone was seen just once. The V call is TRBV7-3, the J call TRBJ1-2, with TRBD1 identical over 11 bases. Trimming cost V 4 bases and J 7 bases; bases outside gene matches: 5. This CDR3 spans 14 amino acids. Germline V lookup: CDR1 SGHTA, CDR2 FQGTGA. CDR3: CASSSGQGASGYTF. In nucleotides, the CDR3 is TGTGCCAGCAGCTCTGGACAGGGGGCCTCTGGCTACACCTTC.

The chain combines TRBV6-1 with TRBJ1-2; 8 nucleotides align to TRBD1. This CDR3 comprises 15 residues. After removal of 3 bases from V and 4 bases from J, the junction contained 7 bases not matched to a gene. The germline V gene encodes CDR1 MNHNS and CDR2 SASEGT. CDR3 residues: CASSDRTGTTYGYTF. For the CDR3, the DNA is TGTGCCAGCAGTGACAGGACAGGGACGACCTATGGCTACACCTTC.

This chain joins TRBV12-3 or TRBV12-4 and TRBJ2-5, with D tentatively TRBD2 (5 bases). This CDR3 is 12 amino acids long. V was shortened by 6 bases and J by 8 bases, with 13 bases between the two germline ends. The CDR3 sequence: CASRLVSGTQYF. The CDR3 region has the DNA TGTGCCAGCAGACTAGTTTCAGGAACCCAGTACTTC.

The genes are TRBV19 and TRBJ2-2, with a possible D match to TRBD2 (5 bases). The CDR3 totals 13 residues. Looked up from germline, CDR1 is LNHDA and CDR2 is SQIVND (reference sequence). V lost 4 bases, J lost 7 bases, and 10 bases lay in between. CDR3 amino acids: CASSNIGIGELFF. The DNA for the CDR3 is TGTGCCAGTAGTAATATCGGGATCGGGGAGCTGTTTTTT.

The chain links TRBV18 to TRBJ1-3, with D possibly TRBD1 on 5 matching bases. CDR3 length: 17 amino acids. Germline assignment: CDR1 KGHSH and CDR2 LQKENI. V gave up 4 bases and J gave up 0 bases, with 16 bases separating them. CDR3 sequence (DNA): TGTGCCAGCTCACGTGGCCCAGGGACCTACTCTGGAAACACCATATATTTT. Translating gives CASSRGPGTYSGNTIYF.

This chain links TRBV12-5 with TRBJ2-7, with 7 nucleotides matching TRBD1. The J segment lost 1 base and the V segment lost 1 base, leaving 4 bases of the junction unmatched. The CDR3 has 15 residues. Germline loops: CDR1 LGHNT, CDR2 FRNRAP. The CDR3 spells CASGLAGGPSYEQYF. The CDR3 bases are TGTGCTAGTGGTTTGGCAGGGGGTCCATCCTACGAGCAGTACTTC.

This clone has a single count. This chain uses TRBV2 with TRBJ2-7; D remains ambiguous. The V end lost 5 bases, the J end lost 5 bases, and 7 bases lay between the germline ends. The germline V gene encodes CDR1 SNHLY and CDR2 FYNNEI. The CDR3 contains 11 residues. The CDR3 sequence: CASSFRDEQYF. CDR3 coding DNA: TGTGCCAGCAGTTTTAGGGACGAGCAGTACTTC.

The chain combines TRBV2 with TRBJ2-5; D may correspond to TRBD1 or TRBD2 (5 bases each). CDR1 and CDR2 from the germline V gene are SNHLY and FYNNEI. The CDR3 runs 11 residues. V was cut by 6 bases and J by 9 bases, with 11 bases left in between. CDR3 coding DNA: TGTGCCAGCAGCGGGGTAGGGGCCCAGTACTTC. It translates to CASSGVGAQYF.

The chain uses TRBV7-9 and TRBJ1-1; D is undetermined. V dropped 2 bases and J dropped 2 bases, with 9 bases sitting between them. CDR3 size: 14 residues. Germline V gives CDR1 SEHNR, CDR2 FQNEAQ (reference sequence). This CDR3 reads CASSLFVTNTEAFF. CDR3 coding DNA: TGTGCCAGCAGCTTATTCGTGACTAACACTGAAGCTTTCTTT.

The chain joins TRBV6-6 to TRBJ2-1; 7 bases fit TRBD1. The CDR3 consists of 13 residues. Germline V gives CDR1 MNHNY, CDR2 SVGAGI (reference sequence). Trimming at V came to 5 bases and at J to 14 bases, leaving 12 bases not matched to a gene. The CDR3 is CASSLKATGLKFF. In nucleotides, the CDR3 is TGTGCCAGCAGTCTTAAGGCGACAGGGTTAAAGTTCTTC.

The V call is TRBV7-3, the J call TRBJ1-6; 10 positions match TRBD1. With 6 bases clipped from V and 7 bases from J, the junction kept 3 bases outside the gene matches. Per the germline V gene, CDR1 is SGHTA and CDR2 is FQGTGA. This CDR3 spans 14 amino acids. CDR3 amino acids: CASSKGQGNSPLHF. CDR3 DNA sequence: TGTGCCAGCAGTAAGGGACAGGGGAATTCACCCCTCCACTTT.

The rearrangement joins TRBV6-4 to TRBJ2-3; TRBD1 agrees at 8 bases. The CDR3 is 13 amino acids. V lost 6 bases, J lost 6 bases, and 5 bases stayed unmatched. Germline V lookup: CDR1 MRHNA, CDR2 SNTAGT. Here the CDR3 reads CASSPYRGDTQYF. The DNA of the CDR3 is TGTGCCAGCAGCCCTTACAGGGGGGATACGCAGTATTTT.

The chain employs TRBV29-1 and TRBJ1-1, with D maybe TRBD1 (6 bases). Germline CDR1 SQVTM, CDR2 ANQGSEA. This CDR3 is built from 12 residues. The V end was cut by 4 bases, the J end by 2 bases, with 8 bases between. Here the CDR3 DNA reads TGCAGCGTTGTCAGGGGCAACACTGAAGCTTTCTTT. It translates to CSVVRGNTEAFF.

This clone was seen only a few times. This chain links TRBV3-1 (or the pseudogene TRBV3-2) with TRBJ1-6; 9 bases match TRBD1. Per germline, CDR1 LGHDT and CDR2 YNNKEL (reference sequence). CDR3 length: 14 amino acids. The V gene end was trimmed by 3 bases and the J gene end by 8 bases; junction bases not matched to a gene: 2. The CDR3 loop reads CASSQGQGHSPLHF. The CDR3 region has the DNA TGTGCCAGCAGCCAGGGACAGGGTCATTCACCCCTCCACTTT.

The chain is built from TRBV5-1 and TRBJ2-7; TRBD1 might be the D (5 bases). This CDR3 is 16 amino acids long. The ends were cut back, 0 bases at V and 7 bases at J, with 20 bases in the middle. CDR1 and CDR2 from the germline V gene are SGHRS and YFSETQ. CDR3 in amino acids: CASSLDSKPQGREQYF. As DNA, the CDR3 is TGCGCCAGCAGCTTGGATAGTAAGCCCCAGGGTCGGGAGCAGTACTTC.

This chain links TRBV24-1 with TRBJ2-3; possibly TRBD1 for D (6 bases). V was cut by 7 bases and J by 2 bases, with 18 bases left in between. This CDR3 comprises 16 residues. Germline CDR1 KGHDR, CDR2 SFDVKD. CDR3 in DNA: TGTGCCACCAGGGGTCCTGGGGGCGAAGTCACAGATACGCAGTATTTT. Translation: CATRGPGGEVTDTQYF.

V is TRBV7-9 and J is TRBJ1-2; no clear D. The CDR3 is 13 residues long. V lost 5 bases to trimming and J lost 8 bases, with 15 bases between them. CDR1 is SEHNR, CDR2 FQNEAQ, per germline (reference sequence). The DNA for the CDR3 is TGTGCCAGCAGCCCATTCCTCTCCGAGGGCTACACCTTC. As protein: CASSPFLSEGYTF.

This clone has a single count. The chain couples TRBV13 to TRBJ2-7, with D unclear. The CDR3 sequence is 16 residues long. Trimming shortened V by 0 bases and J by 2 bases, and 14 bases separated the two germline ends. The V gene's germline CDR1 is PRHDT and CDR2 FYEKMQ (reference sequence). In DNA, the CDR3 is TGTGCCAGCAGCTTAGGGTATCGACGGCGGACCTACGAGCAGTACTTC. It translates to CASSLGYRRRTYEQYF.